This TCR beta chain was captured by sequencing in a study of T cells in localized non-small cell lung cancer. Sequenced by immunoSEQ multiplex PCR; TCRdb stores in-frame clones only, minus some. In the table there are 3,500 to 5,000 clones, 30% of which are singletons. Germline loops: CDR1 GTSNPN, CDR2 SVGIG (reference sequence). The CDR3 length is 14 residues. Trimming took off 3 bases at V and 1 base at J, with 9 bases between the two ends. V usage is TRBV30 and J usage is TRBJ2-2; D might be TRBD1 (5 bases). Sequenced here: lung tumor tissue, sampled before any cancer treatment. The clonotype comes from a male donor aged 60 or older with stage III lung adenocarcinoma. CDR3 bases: TGTGCCTGGAGCAGGACACTGAACACCGGGGAGCTGTTTTTT. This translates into CAWSRTLNTGELFF.